The rows below give T cell receptor beta chains drawn from one sample of a study of blood T cell repertoires in COVID-19. Measured with immunoSEQ multiplex PCR; TCRdb has only the in-frame clones, and not every one. The sample has 55,000 to 80,000 clones, about four fifths seen once. The source material was peripheral blood. The receptors shown here come from a woman in her 70s with acute or convalescent COVID-19. The CDR3 runs from the conserved cysteine through the conserved F or W. A D gene is named only where the DNA matches it firmly. The size entry is marked missing in some rows and otherwise reads once, few, many or a size class.

clone size | J gene | CDR3 length | V gene | D gene | CDR3 protein | CDR3 DNA
NA | TRBJ1-5 | 16 | TRBV28 | TRBD1 | CASLKDRGSSNQPQHF | TGTGCCAGCCTAAAAGACAGGGGGTCGAGCAATCAGCCCCAGCATTTT
NA | TRBJ2-5 | 17 | TRBV18 | TRBD2 | CASSPRRTTSGQETQYF | TGTGCCAGCTCACCACGGCGAACGACTAGCGGGCAAGAGACCCAGTACTTC
NA | TRBJ1-3 | 18 | TRBV28 | TRBD1 | CASSIPGQGASLGNTIYF | TGTGCCAGCAGTATACCGGGACAGGGGGCTTCTCTTGGAAACACCATATATTTT
NA | TRBJ2-3 | 15 | TRBV10-1 | TRBD2 | CASSASGGVSDTQYF | TGCGCCAGCAGTGCTAGCGGGGGGGTTTCAGATACGCAGTATTTT
NA | TRBJ1-1 | 13 | TRBV30 | NA | CAWGRGGNTEAFF | TGTGCCTGGGGAAGGGGGGGAAACACTGAAGCTTTCTTT
NA | TRBJ1-5 | 14 | TRBV11-2 | NA | CASSLAGVNQPQHF | TGTGCCAGCAGCTTAGCAGGGGTTAATCAGCCCCAGCATTTT
NA | TRBJ1-1 | 15 | TRBV6-5 | NA | CASSKPSAMNTEAFF | TGTGCCAGCAGTAAGCCCAGCGCCATGAACACTGAAGCTTTCTTT
NA | TRBJ1-5 | 14 | TRBV6-5 | NA | CASSQVNSNQPQHF | TGTGCCAGCAGTCAGGTCAATAGCAATCAGCCCCAGCATTTT
NA | TRBJ2-3 | 16 | TRBV7-8 | TRBD2 | CASSLRTSGVTDTQYF | TGTGCCAGCAGCCTAAGGACTAGCGGGGTCACAGATACGCAGTATTTT
NA | TRBJ2-1 | 12 | TRBV18 | NA | CASGSVDNEQFF | TGTGCCAGCGGTAGCGTGGACAATGAGCAGTTCTTC
few | TRBJ2-1 | 21 | TRBV7-6 | TRBD2 | CASSSGFREGTSGGDYNEQFF | TGTGCCAGCAGCTCAGGATTTAGAGAGGGGACTAGCGGGGGGGACTACAATGAGCAGTTCTTC
NA | TRBJ1-2 | 13 | TRBV6-1 | NA | CASSDGPGLGYTF | TGTGCCAGCAGTGACGGGCCGGGACTCGGCTACACCTTC
NA | TRBJ2-1 | 13 | TRBV19 | NA | CASTPLDSTEQFF | TGTGCCAGTACCCCGCTCGACAGTACCGAGCAGTTCTTC
NA | TRBJ2-1 | 15 | TRBV3-1/TRBV3-2 | TRBD2 | CASSGLAGGLGEQFF | TGTGCCAGCAGCGGACTAGCGGGGGGATTGGGTGAGCAGTTCTTC
NA | TRBJ1-3 | 13 | TRBV28 | NA | CASSLGFGNTIYF | TGTGCCAGCAGCCTCGGGTTTGGAAACACCATATATTTT
NA | TRBJ2-1 | 15 | TRBV5-1 | NA | CASSLSGGSYNEQFF | TGCGCCAGCAGCTTGTCCGGGGGCTCCTACAATGAGCAGTTCTTC
NA | TRBJ1-5 | 15 | TRBV21-1 | NA | CASSKGNRGNQPQHF | TGTGCCAGCAGCAAAGGGAACAGGGGCAATCAGCCCCAGCATTTT
NA | TRBJ2-5 | 16 | TRBV7-2 | TRBD1 | CASSPYRGYDQETQYF | TGTGCCAGCAGCCCCTACAGGGGTTATGACCAAGAGACCCAGTACTTC
NA | TRBJ2-5 | 13 | TRBV3-1/TRBV3-2 | NA | CASSPGVAETQYF | TGTGCCAGCAGCCCCGGGGTAGCGGAGACCCAGTACTTC
NA | TRBJ1-6 | 13 | TRBV30 | NA | CAWSVQGASPLHF | TGTGCCTGGAGCGTCCAAGGGGCTTCACCCCTCCACTTT
NA | TRBJ2-5 | 15 | TRBV4-1 | NA | CASSQDRATEETQYF | TGCGCCAGCAGCCAAGATAGGGCGACAGAAGAGACCCAGTACTTC
NA | TRBJ1-1 | 14 | TRBV19 | TRBD1 | CASSIVDRETEAFF | TGTGCCAGTAGTATAGTGGACAGGGAAACTGAAGCTTTCTTT
NA | TRBJ1-1 | 14 | TRBV28 | NA | CASSSGIRGTEAFF | TGTGCCAGCAGTTCGGGGATTCGGGGCACTGAAGCTTTCTTT
NA | TRBJ1-2 | 12 | TRBV10-3 | NA | CASREGDYGYTF | TGTGCCAGCCGAGAGGGTGATTATGGCTACACCTTC
NA | TRBJ1-4 | 18 | TRBV27 | TRBD1 | CASSLRLKFGQANEKLFF | TGTGCCAGCAGTTTGAGGTTAAAATTTGGACAGGCCAATGAAAAACTGTTTTTT
NA | TRBJ2-2 | 14 | TRBV3-1/TRBV3-2 | NA | CASSRGMNTGELFF | TGTGCCAGCAGCCGGGGCATGAACACCGGGGAGCTGTTTTTT
NA | TRBJ2-3 | 14 | TRBV19 | TRBD2 | CASSLAGSTDTQYF | TGTGCCAGTAGTCTAGCGGGAAGCACAGATACGCAGTATTTT
few | TRBJ1-1 | 14 | TRBV2 | TRBD1 | CASRKAGGNTEAFF | TGTGCCAGCAGGAAAGCAGGGGGGAACACTGAAGCTTTCTTT
NA | TRBJ1-1 | 14 | TRBV5-4 | NA | CASSPPTGNTEAFF | TGTGCCAGCAGCCCGCCTACAGGGAACACTGAAGCTTTCTTT
once | TRBJ2-3 | 16 | TRBV28 | TRBD2 | CASSFQAGVLVDTQYF | TGTGCCAGCAGTTTCCAAGCGGGAGTGTTAGTGGATACGCAGTATTTT
NA | TRBJ2-5 | 13 | TRBV10-3 | NA | CAISVGQQETQYF | TGTGCCATCAGTGTTGGCCAGCAAGAGACCCAGTACTTC
NA | TRBJ2-2 | 16 | TRBV4-1 | NA | CASSQIDLIATGELFF | TGCGCCAGCAGCCAAATTGACTTAATTGCCACCGGGGAGCTGTTTTTT
NA | TRBJ2-2 | 14 | TRBV6-5 | NA | CASSIGDFTGELFF | TGTGCCAGCAGTATAGGGGACTTCACCGGGGAGCTGTTTTTT
NA | TRBJ1-4 | 15 | TRBV19 | TRBD1 | CASRTGQGTGEKLFF | TGTGCCAGTAGAACTGGACAGGGGACAGGGGAAAAACTGTTTTTT
once | TRBJ1-4 | 18 | TRBV28 | TRBD1 | CASSPTKDRVVANEKLFF | TGTGCCAGCAGTCCGACAAAAGACAGGGTTGTTGCTAATGAAAAACTGTTTTTT
NA | TRBJ2-1 | 16 | TRBV11-3 | NA | CASSSSSPLSYNEQFF | TGTGCCAGCAGCTCATCTAGCCCACTCTCCTACAATGAGCAGTTCTTC
few | TRBJ1-6 | 14 | TRBV30 | NA | CAWSVYGDWRPLHF | TGTGCCTGGAGTGTGTACGGAGACTGGCGGCCCCTCCACTTT
NA | TRBJ2-7 | 15 | TRBV27 | TRBD1 | CASSLSWDRGYEQYF | TGTGCCAGCAGTTTATCTTGGGACAGGGGCTACGAGCAGTACTTC
few | TRBJ1-5 | 14 | TRBV6-5 | TRBD1 | CATSRQGDNQPQHF | TGTGCCACATCCCGACAGGGCGACAATCAGCCCCAGCATTTT
NA | TRBJ2-7 | 13 | TRBV11-2 | NA | CASSFGTVYEQYF | TGTGCCAGCAGCTTCGGTACAGTTTACGAGCAGTACTTC
NA | TRBJ2-1 | 15 | TRBV7-8 | NA | CASSPVGGPVDEQFF | TGTGCCAGCAGCCCCGTGGGGGGGCCGGTCGATGAGCAGTTCTTC
NA | TRBJ1-1 | 14 | TRBV9 | NA | CASSESHPNTEAFF | TGTGCCAGCAGCGAATCACATCCGAACACTGAAGCTTTCTTT
NA | TRBJ1-3 | 15 | TRBV7-2 | TRBD1 | CASSDRQGAANTIYF | TGTGCCAGCAGCGACCGACAGGGGGCTGCGAACACCATATATTTT
NA | TRBJ2-5 | 15 | TRBV6-5 | NA | CASSYAPASRETQYF | TGTGCCAGCAGTTACGCTCCGGCTTCGAGGGAGACCCAGTACTTC
NA | TRBJ1-6 | 16 | TRBV27 | NA | CASSVVFSSYNSPLHF | TGTGCCAGCAGTGTTGTTTTTAGCTCCTATAATTCACCCCTCCACTTT
few | TRBJ2-3 | 17 | TRBV6-2/TRBV6-3 | TRBD2 | CASSLMTSGGSTDTQYF | TGTGCCAGCAGTTTGATGACTAGCGGAGGATCCACAGATACGCAGTATTTT
NA | TRBJ1-4 | 15 | TRBV21-1 | NA | CASSKGQGTNEKLFF | TGTGCCAGCAGCAAAGGCCAGGGAACTAATGAAAAACTGTTTTTT
once | TRBJ2-1 | 14 | TRBV30 | NA | CARLEASSYNEQFF | TGTGCCCGGCTGGAGGCAAGCTCCTACAATGAGCAGTTCTTC